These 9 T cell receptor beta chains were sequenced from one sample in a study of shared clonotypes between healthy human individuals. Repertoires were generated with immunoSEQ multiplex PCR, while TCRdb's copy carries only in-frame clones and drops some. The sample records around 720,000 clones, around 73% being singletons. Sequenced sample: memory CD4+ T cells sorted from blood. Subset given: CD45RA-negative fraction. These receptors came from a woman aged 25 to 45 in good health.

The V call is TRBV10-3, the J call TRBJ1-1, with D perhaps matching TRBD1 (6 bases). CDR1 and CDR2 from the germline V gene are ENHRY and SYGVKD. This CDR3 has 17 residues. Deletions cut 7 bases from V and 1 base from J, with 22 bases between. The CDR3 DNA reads TGTGCCATCATCGGCCCGGGACACCGGAGGAAGAACACTGAAGCTTTCTTT. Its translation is CAIIGPGHRRKNTEAFF.

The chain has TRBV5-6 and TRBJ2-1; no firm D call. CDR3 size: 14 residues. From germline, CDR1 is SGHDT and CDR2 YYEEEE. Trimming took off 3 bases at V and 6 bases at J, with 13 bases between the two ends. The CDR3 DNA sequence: TGTGCCAGCAGCTCTCGGTGGGTGTTCAATGAGCAGTTCTTC. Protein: CASSSRWVFNEQFF.

In DNA form, the CDR3 reads TGTGCCAGCAGCTTGGCCGGGACAGGCTATCAGCCCCAGCATTTT. This codes for CASSLAGTGYQPQHF. The rearrangement joins TRBV7-2 to TRBJ1-5; the match to TRBD1 covers 8 bases. The trim removed 3 bases at V and 5 bases at J, leaving 6 bases unmatched. Germline V gene sequence: CDR1 SGHTA, CDR2 FQGNSA. There are 15 residues in the CDR3.

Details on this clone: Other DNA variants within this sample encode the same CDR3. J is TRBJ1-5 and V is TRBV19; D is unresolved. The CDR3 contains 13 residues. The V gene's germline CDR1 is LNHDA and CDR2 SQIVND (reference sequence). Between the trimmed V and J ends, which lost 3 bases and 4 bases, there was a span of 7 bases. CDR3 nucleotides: TGTGCCAGTAGTATCGCCGGGAATCAGCCCCAGCATTTT. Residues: CASSIAGNQPQHF. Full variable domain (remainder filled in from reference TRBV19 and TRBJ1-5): DGGITQSPKYLFRKEGQNVTLSCEQNLNHDAMYWYRQDPGQGLRLIYYSQIVNDFQKGDIAEGYSVSREKKESFPLTVTSAQKNPTAFYLCASSIAGNQPQHFGDGTRLSIL.

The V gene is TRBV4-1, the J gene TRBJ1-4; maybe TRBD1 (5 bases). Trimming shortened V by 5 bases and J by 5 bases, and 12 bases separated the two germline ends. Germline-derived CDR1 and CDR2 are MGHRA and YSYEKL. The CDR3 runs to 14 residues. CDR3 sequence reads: CASSWTPGNEKLFF. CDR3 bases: TGCGCCAGCAGCTGGACACCGGGGAATGAAAAACTGTTTTTT.

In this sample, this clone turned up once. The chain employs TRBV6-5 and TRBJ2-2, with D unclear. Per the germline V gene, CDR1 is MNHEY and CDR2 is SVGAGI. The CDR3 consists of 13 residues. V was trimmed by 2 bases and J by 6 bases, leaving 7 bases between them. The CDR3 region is CASSYLHAGELFF. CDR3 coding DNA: TGTGCCAGCAGTTACCTCCACGCCGGGGAGCTGTTTTTT.

CDR3 coding DNA: TGTGCCAGCAGCTTTATGACAGGGGAACGTTACGAGCAGTACTTC. Residues: CASSFMTGERYEQYF. The V gene is TRBV5-4, the J gene TRBJ2-7; 8 bases are shared with TRBD1. The CDR3 runs 15 residues. CDR1 and CDR2 from the germline V gene are SGHNT and YYREEE (reference sequence). With 2 bases clipped from V and 4 bases from J, the junction kept 8 bases outside the gene matches. The whole variable domain, filled in from reference TRBV5-4 and TRBJ2-7, reads ETGVTQSPTHLIKTRGQQVTLRCSSQSGHNTVSWYQQALGQGPQFIFQYYREEENGRGNFPPRFSGLQFPNYSSELNVNALELDDSALYLCASSFMTGERYEQYFGPGTRLTVT.

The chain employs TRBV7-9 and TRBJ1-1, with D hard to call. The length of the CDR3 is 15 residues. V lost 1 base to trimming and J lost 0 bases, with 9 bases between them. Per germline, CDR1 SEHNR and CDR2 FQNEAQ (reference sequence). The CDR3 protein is CASSLERGMNTEAFF. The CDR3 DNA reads TGTGCCAGCAGCTTAGAACGGGGAATGAACACTGAAGCTTTCTTT. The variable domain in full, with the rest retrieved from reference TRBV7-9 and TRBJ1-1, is DTGVSQNPRHKITKRGQNVTFRCDPISEHNRLYWYRQTLGQGPEFLTYFQNEAQLEKSRLLSDRFSAERPKGSFSTLEIQRTEQGDSAMYLCASSLERGMNTEAFFGQGTRLTVV.

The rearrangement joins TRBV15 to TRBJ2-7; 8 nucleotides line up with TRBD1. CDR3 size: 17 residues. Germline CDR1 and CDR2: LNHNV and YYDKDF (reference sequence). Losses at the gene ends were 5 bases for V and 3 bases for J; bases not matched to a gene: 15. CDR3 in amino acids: CATSPQAGQGALYEQYF. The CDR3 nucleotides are TGTGCCACCAGCCCCCAAGCCGGACAGGGCGCTCTCTACGAGCAGTACTTC.